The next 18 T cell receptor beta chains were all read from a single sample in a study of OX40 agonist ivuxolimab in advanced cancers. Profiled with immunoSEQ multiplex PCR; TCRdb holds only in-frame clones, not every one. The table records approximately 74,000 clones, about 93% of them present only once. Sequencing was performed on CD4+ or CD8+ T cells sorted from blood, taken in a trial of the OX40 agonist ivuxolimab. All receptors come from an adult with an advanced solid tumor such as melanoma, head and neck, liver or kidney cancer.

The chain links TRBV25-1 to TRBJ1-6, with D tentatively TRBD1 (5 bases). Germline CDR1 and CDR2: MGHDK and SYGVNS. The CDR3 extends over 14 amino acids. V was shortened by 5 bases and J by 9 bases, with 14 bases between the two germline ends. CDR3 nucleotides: TGTGCCAGCAGTCCCCCTGGGGGTTTTTCACCCCTCCACTTT. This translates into CASSPPGGFSPLHF.

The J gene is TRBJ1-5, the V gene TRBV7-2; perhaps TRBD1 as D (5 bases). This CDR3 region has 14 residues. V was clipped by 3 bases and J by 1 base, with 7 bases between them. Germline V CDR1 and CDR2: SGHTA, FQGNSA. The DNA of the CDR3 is TGTGCCAGCAGCTTCCGGGACAGCAATCAGCCCCAGCATTTT. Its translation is CASSFRDSNQPQHF.

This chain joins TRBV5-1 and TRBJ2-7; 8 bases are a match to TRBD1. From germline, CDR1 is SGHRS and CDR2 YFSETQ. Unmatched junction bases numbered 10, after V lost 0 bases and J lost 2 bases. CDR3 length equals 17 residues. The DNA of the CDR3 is TGCGCCAGCAGCTTGGCCCCGGGACAGGAGCTTCCCTACGAGCAGTACTTC. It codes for CASSLAPGQELPYEQYF.

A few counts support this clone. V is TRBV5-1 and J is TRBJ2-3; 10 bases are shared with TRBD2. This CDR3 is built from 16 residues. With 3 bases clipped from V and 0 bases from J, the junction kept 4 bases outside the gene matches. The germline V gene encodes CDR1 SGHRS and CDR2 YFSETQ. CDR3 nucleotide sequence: TGCGCCAGCAGCTCCCGACTAGCGGGCAGCACAGATACGCAGTATTTT. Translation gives CASSSRLAGSTDTQYF.

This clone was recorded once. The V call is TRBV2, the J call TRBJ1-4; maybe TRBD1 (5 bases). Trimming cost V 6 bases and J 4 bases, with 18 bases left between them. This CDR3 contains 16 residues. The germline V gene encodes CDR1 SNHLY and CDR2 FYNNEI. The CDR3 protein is CASSANQGGFNEKLFF. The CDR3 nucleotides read TGTGCCAGCAGCGCCAATCAGGGCGGATTTAATGAAAAACTGTTTTTT.

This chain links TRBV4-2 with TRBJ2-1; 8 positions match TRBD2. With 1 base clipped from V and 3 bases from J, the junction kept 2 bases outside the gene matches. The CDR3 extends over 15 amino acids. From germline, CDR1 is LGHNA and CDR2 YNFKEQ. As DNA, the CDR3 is TGTGCCAGCAGCCAAGTCGGGGGGGGCTACAATGAGCAGTTCTTC. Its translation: CASSQVGGGYNEQFF.

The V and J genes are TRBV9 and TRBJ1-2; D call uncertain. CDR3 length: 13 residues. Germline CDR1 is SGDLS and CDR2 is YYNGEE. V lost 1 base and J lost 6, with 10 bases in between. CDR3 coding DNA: TGTGCCAGCAGCGTATCGCCTTTCGATGGCTACACCTTC. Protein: CASSVSPFDGYTF.

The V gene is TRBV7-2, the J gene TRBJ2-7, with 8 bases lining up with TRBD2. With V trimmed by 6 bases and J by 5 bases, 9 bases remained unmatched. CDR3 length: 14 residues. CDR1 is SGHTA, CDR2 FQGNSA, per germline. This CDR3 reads CASRSAREGNEQYF. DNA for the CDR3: TGTGCCAGCAGATCAGCCCGGGAGGGGAACGAGCAGTACTTC.

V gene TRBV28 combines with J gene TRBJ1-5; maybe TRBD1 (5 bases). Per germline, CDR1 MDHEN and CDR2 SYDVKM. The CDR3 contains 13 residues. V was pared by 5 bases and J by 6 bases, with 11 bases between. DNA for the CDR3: TGTGCCAGCAGTGAACAGGAAGGTCAGCCCCAGCATTTT. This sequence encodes CASSEQEGQPQHF.

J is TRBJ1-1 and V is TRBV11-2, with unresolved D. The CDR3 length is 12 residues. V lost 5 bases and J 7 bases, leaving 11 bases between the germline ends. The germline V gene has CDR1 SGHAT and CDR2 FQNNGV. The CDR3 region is CASSLNFGEAFF. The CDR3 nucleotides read TGTGCCAGCAGCCTAAACTTTGGTGAAGCTTTCTTT. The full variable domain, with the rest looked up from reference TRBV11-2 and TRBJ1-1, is EAGVAQSPRYKIIEKRQSVAFWCNPISGHATLYWYQQILGQGPKLLIQFQNNGVVDDSQLPKDRFSAERLKGVDSTLKIQPAKLEDSAVYLCASSLNFGEAFFGQGTRLTVV.

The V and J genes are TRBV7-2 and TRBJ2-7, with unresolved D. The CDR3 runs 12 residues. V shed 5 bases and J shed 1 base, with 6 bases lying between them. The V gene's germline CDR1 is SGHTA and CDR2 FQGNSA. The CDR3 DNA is TGTGCCAGCAGCCGTGTATCCTACGAGCAGTACTTC. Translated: CASSRVSYEQYF. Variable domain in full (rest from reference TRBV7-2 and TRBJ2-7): GAGVSQSPSNKVTEKGKDVELRCDPISGHTALYWYRQSLGQGLEFLIYFQGNSAPDKSGLPSDRFSAERTGGSVSTLTIQRTQQEDSAVYLCASSRVSYEQYFGPGTRLTVT.

This CDR3 reads CASSVGQGAKTEQFF. CDR3 bases: TGTGCCAGCAGCGTAGGTCAGGGCGCCAAGACTGAGCAGTTCTTC. The chain couples TRBV9 to TRBJ2-1, with a possible D match to TRBD1 (5 bases). Germline V gene sequence: CDR1 SGDLS, CDR2 YYNGEE. The CDR3 spans 15 residues. V was clipped by 0 bases and J by 9 bases, with 16 bases between them.

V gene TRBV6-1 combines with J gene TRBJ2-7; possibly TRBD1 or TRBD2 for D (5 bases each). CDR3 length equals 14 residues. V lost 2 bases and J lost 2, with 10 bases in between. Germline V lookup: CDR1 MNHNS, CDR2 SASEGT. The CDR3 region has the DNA TGTGCCAGCAGTGAATGGGGGTTGACCTACGAGCAGTACTTC. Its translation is CASSEWGLTYEQYF.

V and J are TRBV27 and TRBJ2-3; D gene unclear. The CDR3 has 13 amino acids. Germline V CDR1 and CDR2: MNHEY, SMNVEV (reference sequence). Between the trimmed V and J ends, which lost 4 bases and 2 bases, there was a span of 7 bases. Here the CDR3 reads CASSSADTDTQYF. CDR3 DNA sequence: TGTGCCAGCAGTTCGGCGGACACAGATACGCAGTATTTT.

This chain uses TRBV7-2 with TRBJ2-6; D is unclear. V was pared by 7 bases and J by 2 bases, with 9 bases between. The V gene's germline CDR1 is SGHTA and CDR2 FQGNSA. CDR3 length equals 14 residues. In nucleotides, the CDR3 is TGTGCCAGCACGCCCGACGCTGGGGCCAACGTCCTGACTTTC. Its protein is CASTPDAGANVLTF.

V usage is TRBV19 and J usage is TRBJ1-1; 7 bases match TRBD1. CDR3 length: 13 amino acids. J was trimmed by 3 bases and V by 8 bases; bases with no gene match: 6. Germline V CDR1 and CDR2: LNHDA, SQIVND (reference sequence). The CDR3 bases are TGTGCCAGTGCGGGACAGTCGGACACTGAAGCTTTCTTT. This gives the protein CASAGQSDTEAFF.

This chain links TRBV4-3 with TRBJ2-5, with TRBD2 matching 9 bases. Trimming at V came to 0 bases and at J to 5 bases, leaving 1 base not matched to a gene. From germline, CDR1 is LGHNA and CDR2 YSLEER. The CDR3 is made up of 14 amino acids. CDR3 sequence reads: CASSQDTSGETQYF. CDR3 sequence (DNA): TGCGCCAGCAGCCAAGATACTAGCGGGGAGACCCAGTACTTC.

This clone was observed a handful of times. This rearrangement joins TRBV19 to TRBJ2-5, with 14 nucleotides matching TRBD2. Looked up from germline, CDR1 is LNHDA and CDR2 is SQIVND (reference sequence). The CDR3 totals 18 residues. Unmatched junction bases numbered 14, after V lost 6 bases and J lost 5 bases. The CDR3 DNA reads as TGTGCCAGTAGCACGGGGAGACTAGCGGGAGGGCCGGGGGAGACCCAGTACTTC. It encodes CASSTGRLAGGPGETQYF.